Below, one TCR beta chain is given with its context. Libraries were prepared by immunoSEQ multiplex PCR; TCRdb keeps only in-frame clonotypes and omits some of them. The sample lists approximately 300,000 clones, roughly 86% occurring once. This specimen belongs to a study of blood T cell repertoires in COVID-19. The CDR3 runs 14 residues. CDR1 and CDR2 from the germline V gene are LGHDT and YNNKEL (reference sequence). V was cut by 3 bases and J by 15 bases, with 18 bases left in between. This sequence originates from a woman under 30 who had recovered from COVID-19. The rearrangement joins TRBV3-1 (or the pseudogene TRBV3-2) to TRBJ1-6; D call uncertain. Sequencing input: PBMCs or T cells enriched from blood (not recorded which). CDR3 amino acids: CASSHNSGSEDLHF. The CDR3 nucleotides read TGTGCCAGCAGCCATAATAGCGGCAGCGAGGACCTCCACTTT.